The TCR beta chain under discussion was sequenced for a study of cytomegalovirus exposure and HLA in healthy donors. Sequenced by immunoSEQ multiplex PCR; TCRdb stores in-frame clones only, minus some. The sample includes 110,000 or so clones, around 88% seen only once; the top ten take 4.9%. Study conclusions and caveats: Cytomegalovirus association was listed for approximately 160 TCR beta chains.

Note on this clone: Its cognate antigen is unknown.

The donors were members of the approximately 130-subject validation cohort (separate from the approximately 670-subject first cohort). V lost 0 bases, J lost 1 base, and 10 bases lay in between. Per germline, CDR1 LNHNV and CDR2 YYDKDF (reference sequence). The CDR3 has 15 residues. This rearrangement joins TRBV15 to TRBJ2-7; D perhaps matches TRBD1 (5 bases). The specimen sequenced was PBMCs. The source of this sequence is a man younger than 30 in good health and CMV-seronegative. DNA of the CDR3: TGTGCCACCAGCAGAGATCTCAGGGAATCCTACGAGCAGTACTTC. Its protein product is CATSRDLRESYEQYF.